The 8 T cell receptor beta chains below all came from one sample that was sequenced in a study of regulatory T cells in long-lasting Graves disease. For TCR beta, libraries came from iRepertoire HTBI primers and Arm-PCR of CDR3 regions. One entry per CDR3 protein, called by TCRdb with MiXCR from the multiplex PCR reads. Among hundreds of thousands of distinct CDR3 sequences, 15% to 20% were seen once, and the ten largest hold just under 25%. Documented time point: newly diagnosed GD, antithyroid drugs for less than 3 months. RNA isolated from PBMCs was used to make the TCR library. This same sample was also taken into another study, of T cells in Graves' hyperthyroidism and ophthalmopathy.

Sequenced here: peripheral blood mononuclear cells (PBMCs), sampled at new diagnosis, from a patient treated with antithyroid drugs. All receptors derive from a woman aged 40-60 years with Graves disease.

As to this clonotype: This may be a read error: a much more frequent sequence differs by one nucleotide. The gene calls are TRBV7-9 and TRBJ2-1; the match to TRBD2 covers 12 bases. The V gene's germline CDR1 is SEHNR and CDR2 FQNEAQ (reference sequence). This CDR3 comprises 16 residues. CDR3 protein: CASSPSGGARYNEQSF. CDR3 in DNA: TGTGCCAGCAGCCCTAGCGGGGGGGCCCGGTACAATGAGCAGTCCTTC.

The V call is TRBV29-1, the J call TRBJ2-6; D not resolved. This CDR3 has 13 amino acids. Germline V gene lookup returns CDR1 SQVTM and CDR2 ANQGSEA. Trimming stripped 4 bases from V and 0 bases from J, with 4 bases between. This CDR3 reads CSVADSGANVLTF. The CDR3 DNA is TGCAGCGTTGCAGACTCTGGGGCCAACGTCCTGACTTTC.

This clonotype was seen a handful of times. The rearrangement links TRBV5-1 to TRBJ2-2; D tentatively fits TRBD1 or TRBD2 (7 bases each). This CDR3 is built from 17 residues. Germline assignment: CDR1 SGHRS and CDR2 YFSETQ. V was clipped by 4 bases and J by 2 bases, with 18 bases between them. For the CDR3, the DNA is TGCGCCAGCAGCCCGGGGGGCGGGACAGAAAACACCGGGGAGCTGTTTTTT. As protein: CASSPGGGTENTGELFF. Looking up the rest from reference TRBV5-1 and TRBJ2-2 gives the full variable domain: KAGVTQTPRYLIKTRGQQVTLSCSPISGHRSVSWYQQTPGQGLQFLFEYFSETQRNKGNFPGRFSGRQFSNSRSEMNVSTLELGDSALYLCASSPGGGTENTGELFFGEGSRLTVL.

This clonotype was picked up many times. In DNA, the CDR3 is TGCAGCGTGGGGGGCGGAGGTAGGGATGAGCAGTTCTTC. This translates into CSVGGGGRDEQFF. The chain joins TRBV29-1 to TRBJ2-1; D may match TRBD1 or TRBD2 (6 bases each). Trimming took off 6 bases at V and 8 bases at J, with 17 bases between the two ends. CDR1 is SQVTM, CDR2 ANQGSEA, per germline. The CDR3 is 13 residues long.

For this clonotype: One end of the junction fails to match germline, which may point to a read error. The gene calls are TRBV11-2 and TRBJ2-6, with 10 bases matching TRBD1. This CDR3 contains 18 residues. The V gene's germline CDR1 is SGHAT and CDR2 FQNNGV. The CDR3 loop is CASRQSPGQGPGANVLTF. The CDR3 DNA reads as TGCGCCAGCAGACAATCGCCGGGACAGGGGCCTGGAGCCAACGTCCTGACTTTC.

CDR3 protein: CASSLREFPSGELFF. DNA of the CDR3: TGTGCCAGCAGCCTAAGAGAATTCCCCAGCGGGGAGCTGTTTTTT. V is TRBV3-1 and J is TRBJ2-2; no clear D. The CDR3 contains 15 residues. CDR1 and CDR2 from the germline V gene are LGHDT and YNNKEL (reference sequence). V was pared by 4 bases and J by 7 bases, with 16 bases between.

This chain links TRBV3-1 with TRBJ2-3, with 8 bases fitting TRBD2. The CDR3 totals 17 residues. Trimming cost V 3 bases and J 5 bases; bases outside gene matches: 13. Germline CDR1 LGHDT, CDR2 YNNKEL (reference sequence). As DNA, the CDR3 is TGTGCCAGCAGCCACGGCGGTGGACGGGGGGGCCGAGATACGCAGTATTTT. Its translation: CASSHGGGRGGRDTQYF.

This clonotype was detected many times. The chain is built from TRBV11-2 and TRBJ2-4; 10 bases agree with TRBD2. The ends lost 1 base at V and 6 bases at J; junction bases unmatched: 6. Germline CDR1 SGHAT, CDR2 FQNNGV. The CDR3 sequence is 16 residues long. The CDR3 here is CASSLGVSGGINIQYF. The CDR3 DNA sequence: TGTGCCAGCAGCTTAGGGGTTAGCGGGGGGATAAACATTCAGTACTTC.